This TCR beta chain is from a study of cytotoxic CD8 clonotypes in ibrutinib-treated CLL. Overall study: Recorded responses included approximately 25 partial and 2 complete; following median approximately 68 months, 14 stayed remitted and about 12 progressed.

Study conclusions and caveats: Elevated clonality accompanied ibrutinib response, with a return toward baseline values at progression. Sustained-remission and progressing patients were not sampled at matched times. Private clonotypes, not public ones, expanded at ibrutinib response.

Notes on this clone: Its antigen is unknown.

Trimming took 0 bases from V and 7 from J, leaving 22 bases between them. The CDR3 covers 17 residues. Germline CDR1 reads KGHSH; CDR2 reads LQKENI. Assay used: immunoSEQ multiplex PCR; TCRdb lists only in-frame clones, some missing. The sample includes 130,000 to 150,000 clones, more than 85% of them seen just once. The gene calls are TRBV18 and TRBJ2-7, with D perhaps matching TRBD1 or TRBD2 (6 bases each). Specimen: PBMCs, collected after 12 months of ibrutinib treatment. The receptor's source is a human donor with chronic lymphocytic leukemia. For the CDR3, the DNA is TGTGCCAGCTCACCACCAAATTCAGGGGCGGGGCGAAAGGAGCAGTACTTC. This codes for CASSPPNSGAGRKEQYF.